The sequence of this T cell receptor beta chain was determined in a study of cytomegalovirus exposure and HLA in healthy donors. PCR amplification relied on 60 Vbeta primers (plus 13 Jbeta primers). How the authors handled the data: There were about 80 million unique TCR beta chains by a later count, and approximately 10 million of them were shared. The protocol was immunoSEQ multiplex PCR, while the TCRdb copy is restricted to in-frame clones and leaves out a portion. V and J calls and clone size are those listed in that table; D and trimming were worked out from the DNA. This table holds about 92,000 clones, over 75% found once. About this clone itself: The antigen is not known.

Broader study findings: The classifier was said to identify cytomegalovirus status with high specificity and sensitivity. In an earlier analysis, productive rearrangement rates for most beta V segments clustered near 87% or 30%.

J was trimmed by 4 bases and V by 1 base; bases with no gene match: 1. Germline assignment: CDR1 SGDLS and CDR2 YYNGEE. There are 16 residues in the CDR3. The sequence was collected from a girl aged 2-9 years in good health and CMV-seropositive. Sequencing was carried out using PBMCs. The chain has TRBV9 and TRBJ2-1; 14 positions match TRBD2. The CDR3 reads CASSVRTSGGYNEQFF. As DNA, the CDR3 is TGTGCCAGCAGCGTAAGGACTAGCGGGGGGTACAATGAGCAGTTCTTC.